This is a list of T cell receptor beta chains from one sample in a study of CD8 T cells in ankylosing spondylitis. MiXCR, run by TCRdb on the 5' RACE reads, gives a single entry per CDR3 protein. The sample consists of about 450,000 distinct CDR3 sequences, approximately 26% of them appearing once. Source material: blood, either unsorted or a sorted T cell fraction (not recorded which). The receptors stem from a male donor with ankylosing spondylitis. Each CDR3 is given with its conserved first and last residue. Fields, in order: J gene, clone size, D gene, V gene, CDR3 DNA, CDR3 protein. D genes are given only for firm matches. Where a row states a size, it is once, few, many or the class of an expanded clone; other rows omit it.

TRBJ1-5 | many | NA | TRBV20-1 | TGCAGTGCTAGTGGGGATAGCAATCAGCCCCAGCATTTT | CSASGDSNQPQHF
TRBJ2-2 | NA | TRBD2 | TRBV25-1 | TGTGCCAGCACAGAGGGACTAGGAGTAGCCGGGGAGCTGTTTTTT | CASTEGLGVAGELFF
TRBJ2-1 | many | TRBD2 | TRBV29-1 | TGCAGCGTTGAAAAGGGACTAGCTAAGAATGAGCAGTTCTTC | CSVEKGLAKNEQFF
TRBJ2-5 | few | NA | TRBV20-1 | TGCAGTGCTAGAGTTCCCGTTGGTCCGCCCCTGCTCTTC | CSARVPVGPPLLF
TRBJ1-1 | few | NA | TRBV29-1 | TGCAGCGTTTGGGGAAACACTGAAGCTTTCTTT | CSVWGNTEAFF
TRBJ2-5 | NA | NA | TRBV5-1 | TGCGCCAGCAGCTTGGTTGTAGAGACCCAGTACTTC | CASSLVVETQYF
TRBJ1-5 | NA | NA | TRBV5-1 | TGCGCCAGCAGCAGGGGGGGAATCAATCAGCCCCAGCATTTT | CASSRGGINQPQHF
TRBJ1-2 | NA | NA | TRBV3-1 | TGTGCCAGCAGCAGGGGTGGGGATCCCTATGGCTACACCTTC | CASSRGGDPYGYTF
TRBJ2-2 | many | TRBD2 | TRBV3-1 | TGTGCCAGCAGGGCTAGCGGGAGGTCCACCGGGGAGCTGTTTTTT | CASRASGRSTGELFF
TRBJ1-5 | NA | NA | TRBV24-1 | TGTGCCACCAGTGATTCCGGGGGATACAATCAGCCCCAGCATTTT | CATSDSGGYNQPQHF
TRBJ2-3 | few | NA | TRBV10-3 | TGTGCCATCAGTGGGGGGGACCTGACAGGGAGCACAGATACGCAGTATTTT | CAISGGDLTGSTDTQYF
TRBJ2-7 | few | TRBD2 | TRBV19 | TGTGCCAGTAGTTCCCGGACTAGCGGGAACTACGAGCAGTACTTC | CASSSRTSGNYEQYF
TRBJ2-7 | few | NA | TRBV3-1 | TGTGCCAGCGTCTTTGTCCACGAGCAGTACTTC | CASVFVHEQYF
TRBJ2-2 | many | NA | TRBV10-3 | TGTGCCATCAGTACTGGACGCGGCACCGGGGAGCTGTTTTTT | CAISTGRGTGELFF
TRBJ2-7 | NA | NA | TRBV7-8 | TGTGCCAGCAGCTTAGTCTCGGCAGCGAGGCCCTACGAGCAGTACTTC | CASSLVSAARPYEQYF
TRBJ2-2 | NA | NA | TRBV5-1 | TGCGCCAGCAGCCTTCAGGGGGGCACCGGGGAGCTGTTTTTT | CASSLQGGTGELFF
TRBJ2-4 | few | NA | TRBV12-3/TRBV12-4 | TGTGCCAGCAACCGGGGCGGCTTTGCCAAAAACATTCAGTACTTC | CASNRGGFAKNIQYF
TRBJ1-2 | NA | TRBD1 | TRBV29-1 | TGCAGCGTACAGGGGGCTGACTATGGCTACACCTTC | CSVQGADYGYTF
TRBJ1-1 | NA | NA | TRBV7-8 | TGTGCCAGCAGCTTAGCTGGCAGGGGAACTGAAGCTTTCTTT | CASSLAGRGTEAFF
TRBJ2-2 | NA | NA | TRBV5-1 | TGCGCCAGCAGCCCCGGTCGGGTCACCGGGGAGCTGTTTTTT | CASSPGRVTGELFF
TRBJ2-1 | few | TRBD2 | TRBV12-3/TRBV12-4 | TGTGCCAGCAGTCCGCGGACTAGCCTTGGTGATGAGCAGTTCTTC | CASSPRTSLGDEQFF
TRBJ2-5 | NA | NA | TRBV12-3/TRBV12-4 | TGTGCCAGCAGTTTAAGGGCGGTGGCAACAGAGACCCAGTACTTC | CASSLRAVATETQYF
TRBJ1-1 | few | NA | TRBV6-6 | TGTGCCAGCAGTTACGCGCCAGTCGCTGAAGCTTTCTTT | CASSYAPVAEAFF
TRBJ2-7 | few | TRBD1 | TRBV29-1 | TGCAGCACCGGACAGGGGCCCTCCTACGAGCAGTACTTC | CSTGQGPSYEQYF
TRBJ1-1 | NA | NA | TRBV20-1 | TGCAGTGCCAGACAGGCTTCGGGGACTGAAGCTTTCTTT | CSARQASGTEAFF
TRBJ2-1 | few | NA | TRBV20-1 | TGCAGTGCTAGAGCGGGAGCATCGTCCTACAATGAGCAGTTCTTC | CSARAGASSYNEQFF
TRBJ2-2 | few | TRBD1 | TRBV2 | TGTGCCAGCAGCGAGGACAGGGGAACCACCGGGGAGCTGTTTTTT | CASSEDRGTTGELFF
TRBJ2-2 | many | NA | TRBV20-1 | TGCAGTGCTAGCGTTGACACCGGGGAGCTGTTTTTT | CSASVDTGELFF
TRBJ2-1 | many | NA | TRBV24-1 | TGTGCCACCAGTGCCGGTCAGGCCTTTCACAATGAGCAGTTCTTC | CATSAGQAFHNEQFF
TRBJ2-2 | NA | NA | TRBV7-2 | TGTGCCAGCAGCCTACTTATTGACTCCGGGGAGCTGTTTTTT | CASSLLIDSGELFF
TRBJ2-3 | NA | TRBD1 | TRBV5-1 | TGCGCCAGCAGCTTTGGTGGACAGGGGATGTCAGATACGCAGTATTTT | CASSFGGQGMSDTQYF